The following is a T cell receptor (beta chain) sequence with its context. Its antigen is as yet unknown. The sample belongs to a study of cytomegalovirus exposure and HLA in healthy donors. Study observations and caveats: While the bulk of TCR sequences proved rare, some public TCRs turned up in many donors.

PCR primers comprised 60 Vbeta and 13 Jbeta primers. Profiling relied on immunoSEQ multiplex PCR, and the TCRdb table lists in-frame clones only, not all of them. This sample has 150,000 to 200,000 clones, with about four fifths found just once. This TCR came from a woman under 40 in good health and CMV-seropositive. Sequencing input: PBMCs.

The CDR3 nucleotides are TGTGCCAGCAGCTTAGGGGGTCGCGCCCAGTCGGGGACTGAAGCTTTCTTT. Its translation: CASSLGGRAQSGTEAFF. The chain uses TRBV7-8 and TRBJ1-1; D is unclear. The germline V gene encodes CDR1 SGHVS and CDR2 FQNEAQ. V shed 1 base and J shed 5 bases, with 20 bases lying between them. The CDR3 contains 17 residues. Looking up the rest from reference TRBV7-8 and TRBJ1-1 gives the full variable domain: GAGVSQSPRYKVAKRGQDVALRCDPISGHVSLFWYQQALGQGPEFLTYFQNEAQLDKSGLPSDRFFAERPEGSVSTLKIQRTQQEDSAVYLCASSLGGRAQSGTEAFFGQGTRLTVV.